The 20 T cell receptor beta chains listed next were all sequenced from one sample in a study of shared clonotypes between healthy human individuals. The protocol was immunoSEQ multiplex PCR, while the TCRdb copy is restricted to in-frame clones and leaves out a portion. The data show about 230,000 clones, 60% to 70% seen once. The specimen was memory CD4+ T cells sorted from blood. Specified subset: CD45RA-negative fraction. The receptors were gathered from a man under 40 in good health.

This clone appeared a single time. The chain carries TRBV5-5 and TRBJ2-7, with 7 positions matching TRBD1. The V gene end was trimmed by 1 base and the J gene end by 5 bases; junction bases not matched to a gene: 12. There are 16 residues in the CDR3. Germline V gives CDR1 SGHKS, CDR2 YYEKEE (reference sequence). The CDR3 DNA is TGTGCCAGCAGCTTGCCCTCGACAGGGTCCCACCACGAGCAGTACTTC. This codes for CASSLPSTGSHHEQYF.

The CDR3 reads CASSHRETTGQETQYF. The CDR3 DNA reads TGTGCCAGCAGCCACCGGGAAACGACCGGTCAAGAGACCCAGTACTTC. The chain combines TRBV7-8 with TRBJ2-5, with D possibly being TRBD2 (5 bases). Germline V lookup: CDR1 SGHVS, CDR2 FQNEAQ. The CDR3 contains 16 residues. V lost 5 bases and J 2 bases, leaving 18 bases between the germline ends.

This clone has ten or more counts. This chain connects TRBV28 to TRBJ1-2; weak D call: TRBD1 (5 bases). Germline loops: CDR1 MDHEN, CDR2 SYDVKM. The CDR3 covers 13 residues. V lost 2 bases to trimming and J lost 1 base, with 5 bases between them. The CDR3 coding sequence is TGTGCCAGCAGTTTAGACAGTAACTATGGCTACACCTTC. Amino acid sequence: CASSLDSNYGYTF.

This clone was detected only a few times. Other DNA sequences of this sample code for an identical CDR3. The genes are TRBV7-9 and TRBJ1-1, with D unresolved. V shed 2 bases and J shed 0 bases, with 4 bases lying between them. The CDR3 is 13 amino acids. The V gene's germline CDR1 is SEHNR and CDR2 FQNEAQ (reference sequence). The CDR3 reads CASSLQLNTEAFF. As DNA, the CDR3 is TGTGCCAGCAGCTTACAACTGAACACTGAAGCTTTCTTT.

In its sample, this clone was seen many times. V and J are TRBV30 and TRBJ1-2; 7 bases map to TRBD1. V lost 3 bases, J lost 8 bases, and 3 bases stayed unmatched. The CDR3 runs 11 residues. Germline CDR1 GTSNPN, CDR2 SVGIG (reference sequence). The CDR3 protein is CAWSWTGGYTF. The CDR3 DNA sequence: TGTGCCTGGAGCTGGACAGGCGGCTACACCTTC. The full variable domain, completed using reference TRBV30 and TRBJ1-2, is SQTIHQWPATLVQPVGSPLSLECTVEGTSNPNLYWYRQAAGRGLQLLFYSVGIGQISSEVPQNLSASRPQDRQFILSSKKLLLSDSGFYLCAWSWTGGYTFGSGTRLTVV.

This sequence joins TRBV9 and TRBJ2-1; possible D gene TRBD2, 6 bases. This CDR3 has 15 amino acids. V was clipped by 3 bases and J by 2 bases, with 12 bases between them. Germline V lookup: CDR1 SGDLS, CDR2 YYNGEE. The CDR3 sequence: CASSAAGQTYNEQFF. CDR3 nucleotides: TGTGCCAGCAGCGCAGCGGGTCAAACCTACAATGAGCAGTTCTTC.

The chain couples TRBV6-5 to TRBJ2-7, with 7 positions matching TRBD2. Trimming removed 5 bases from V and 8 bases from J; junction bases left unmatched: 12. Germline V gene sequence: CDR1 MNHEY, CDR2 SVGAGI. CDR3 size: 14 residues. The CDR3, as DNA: TGTGCCAGCAGTAAGAACGGGAGGAGCGCCCAGCAGTACTTC. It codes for CASSKNGRSAQQYF.

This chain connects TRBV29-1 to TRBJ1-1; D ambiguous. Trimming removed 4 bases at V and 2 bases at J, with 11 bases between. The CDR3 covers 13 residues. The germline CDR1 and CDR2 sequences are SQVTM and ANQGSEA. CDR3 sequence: CSVGGEVNTEAFF. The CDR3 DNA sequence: TGCAGCGTTGGAGGAGAGGTTAACACTGAAGCTTTCTTT. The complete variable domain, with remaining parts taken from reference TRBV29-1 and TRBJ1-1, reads SAVISQKPSRDICQRGTSLTIQCQVDSQVTMMFWYRQQPGQSLTLIATANQGSEATYESGFVIDKFPISRPNLTFSTLTVSNMSPEDSSIYLCSVGGEVNTEAFFGQGTRLTVV.

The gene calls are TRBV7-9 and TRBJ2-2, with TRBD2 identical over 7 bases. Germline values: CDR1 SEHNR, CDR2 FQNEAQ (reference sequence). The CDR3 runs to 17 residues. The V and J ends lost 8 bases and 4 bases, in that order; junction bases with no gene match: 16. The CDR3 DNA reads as TGTGCCAGCTGTAGTGTGGCGGGAGCTTTTCGCACCGGGGAGCTGTTTTTT. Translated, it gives CASCSVAGAFRTGELFF.

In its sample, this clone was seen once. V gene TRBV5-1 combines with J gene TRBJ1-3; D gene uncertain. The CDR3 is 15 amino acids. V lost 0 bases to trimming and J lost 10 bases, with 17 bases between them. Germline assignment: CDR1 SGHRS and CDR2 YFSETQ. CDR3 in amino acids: CASSLGTPAARTIYF. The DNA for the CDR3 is TGCGCCAGCAGCTTGGGCACTCCGGCAGCGCGAACCATATATTTT.

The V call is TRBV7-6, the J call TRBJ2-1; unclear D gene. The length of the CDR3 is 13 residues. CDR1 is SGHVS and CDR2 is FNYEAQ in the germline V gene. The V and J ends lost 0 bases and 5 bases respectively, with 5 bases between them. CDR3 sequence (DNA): TGTGCCAGCAGCTTAGCGACCGACAATGAGCAGTTCTTC. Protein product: CASSLATDNEQFF.

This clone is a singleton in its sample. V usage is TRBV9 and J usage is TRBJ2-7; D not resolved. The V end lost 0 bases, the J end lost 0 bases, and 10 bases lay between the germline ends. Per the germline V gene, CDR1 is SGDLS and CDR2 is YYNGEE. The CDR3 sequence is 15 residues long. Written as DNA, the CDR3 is TGTGCCAGCAGCGTAGAGGGATCCAACTCCTACGAGCAGTACTTC. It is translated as CASSVEGSNSYEQYF.

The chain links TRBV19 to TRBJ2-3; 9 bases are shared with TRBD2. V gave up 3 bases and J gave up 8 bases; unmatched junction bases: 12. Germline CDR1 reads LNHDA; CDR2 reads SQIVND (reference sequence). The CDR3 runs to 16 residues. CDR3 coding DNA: TGTGCCAGTAGTATCGGACTAGCGAATCGAGGCTCTACGCAGTATTTT. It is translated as CASSIGLANRGSTQYF.

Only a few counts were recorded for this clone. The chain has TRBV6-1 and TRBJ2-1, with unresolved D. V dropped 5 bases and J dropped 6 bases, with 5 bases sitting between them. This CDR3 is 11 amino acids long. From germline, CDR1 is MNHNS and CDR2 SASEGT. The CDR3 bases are TGTGCCAGCAGTTTTAGCAATGAGCAGTTCTTC. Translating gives CASSFSNEQFF.

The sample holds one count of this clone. The DNA for the CDR3 is TGTGCCAGCTCACCAATGGGAGTAGTCAGAGATGAGCAGTTCTTC. Its protein product is CASSPMGVVRDEQFF. This chain joins TRBV18 and TRBJ2-1; TRBD2 is a possible D gene (5 bases). The germline V gene encodes CDR1 KGHSH and CDR2 LQKENI. With 2 bases removed from V and 8 bases from J, the gap between germline ends came to 16 bases. The CDR3 sequence is 15 residues long.

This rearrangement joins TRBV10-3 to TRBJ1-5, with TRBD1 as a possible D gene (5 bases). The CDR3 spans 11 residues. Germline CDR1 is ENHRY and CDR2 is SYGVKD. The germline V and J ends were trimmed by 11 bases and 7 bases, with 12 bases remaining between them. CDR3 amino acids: CAESGAQPQHF. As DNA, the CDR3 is TGTGCCGAGAGTGGGGCACAGCCCCAGCATTTT.

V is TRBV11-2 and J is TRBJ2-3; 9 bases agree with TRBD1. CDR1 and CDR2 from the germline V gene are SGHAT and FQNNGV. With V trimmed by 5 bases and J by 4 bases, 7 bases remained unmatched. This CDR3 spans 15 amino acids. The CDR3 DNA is TGTGCCAGCAGCCCGGACAGGGGATATTCAGATACGCAGTATTTT. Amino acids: CASSPDRGYSDTQYF. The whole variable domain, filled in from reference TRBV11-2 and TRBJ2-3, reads EAGVAQSPRYKIIEKRQSVAFWCNPISGHATLYWYQQILGQGPKLLIQFQNNGVVDDSQLPKDRFSAERLKGVDSTLKIQPAKLEDSAVYLCASSPDRGYSDTQYFGPGTRLTVL.

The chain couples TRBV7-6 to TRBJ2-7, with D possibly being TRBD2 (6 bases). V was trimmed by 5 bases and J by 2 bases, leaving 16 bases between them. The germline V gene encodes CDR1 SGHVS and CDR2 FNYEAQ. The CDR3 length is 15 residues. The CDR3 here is CASSGGLPEPYEQYF. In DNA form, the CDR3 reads TGTGCCAGCAGCGGTGGACTACCCGAACCCTACGAGCAGTACTTC.

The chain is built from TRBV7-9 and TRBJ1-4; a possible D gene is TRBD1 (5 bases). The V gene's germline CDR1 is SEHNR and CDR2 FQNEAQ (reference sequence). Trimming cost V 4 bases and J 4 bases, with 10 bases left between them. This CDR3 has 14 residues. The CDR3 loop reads CASSSGLNNEKLFF. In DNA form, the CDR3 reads TGTGCCAGCAGCTCGGGACTGAATAATGAAAAACTGTTTTTT.

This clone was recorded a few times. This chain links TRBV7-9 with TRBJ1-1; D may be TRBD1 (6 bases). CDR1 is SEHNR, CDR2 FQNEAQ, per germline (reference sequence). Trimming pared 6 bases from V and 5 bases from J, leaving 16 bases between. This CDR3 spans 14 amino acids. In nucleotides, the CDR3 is TGTGCCAGCAGAAGTACAGGGCCGGGGACTGAAGCTTTCTTT. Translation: CASRSTGPGTEAFF.